Reported below is one T cell receptor (beta chain). Its antigen is currently unknown. This record belongs to a study of T cell responses to AZD1222 COVID-19 vaccine. Regarding the study as a whole: Every sample of the repertoires postdated the peak T cell response. Baseline seropositivity occurred in only a handful of AZD1222 recipients.

Method: immunoSEQ multiplex PCR; TCRdb's copy keeps in-frame clones and lacks some. The sample contains about 45,000 clones, approximately 90% of which appear only once. The input for sequencing was peripheral blood, taken 28 days after the second AZD1222 dose. This receptor was obtained from an adult who received the AZD1222 COVID-19 vaccine.

For the CDR3, the DNA is TGTGCCAGCAGCTTTGACGGGACGGGTAGCTCCTACGAGCAGTACTTC. This sequence encodes CASSFDGTGSSYEQYF. This chain joins TRBV7-9 and TRBJ2-7; D assignment may be TRBD1 or TRBD2 (5 bases each). Trimming removed 3 bases at V and 0 bases at J, with 15 bases between. CDR3 length: 16 amino acids. From germline, CDR1 is SEHNR and CDR2 FQNEAQ (reference sequence).